These 8 T cell receptor beta chains were all obtained from the same sample, sequenced in a study of T cell responses to AZD1222 COVID-19 vaccine (dated by TCRdb to the early 2020s). What this sample's time point label stands for: about 28 days (+/-7) after the second vaccine dose. To prepare the library, the immunoSEQ multiplex PCR assay was applied. TCRdb provides this immuneACCESS table in a form limited to in-frame rearrangements. Some clones are lacking; in checked studies, under half of them reflect an unresolved V gene, and why the rest are absent is not known. Within this sample are 200,000 or so clones, with roughly 92% of them counted one time only. Roughly 1% of the sample lies in the top ten. Sample: peripheral blood, taken 28 days after the second AZD1222 dose. These receptors were collected from an adult who received the AZD1222 COVID-19 vaccine.

This rearrangement joins TRBV23-1 to TRBJ1-1; D might be TRBD1 (6 bases). TRBV23-1 carries the ORF label, with uncertain function. The V gene lost 1 base and the J gene lost 3 bases, with 12 bases spanning the gap. This CDR3 comprises 15 residues. Written as DNA, the CDR3 is TGCGCCAGCAGTCAATTCAACAGGGCGGACACTGAAGCTTTCTTT. It encodes CASSQFNRADTEAFF.

The V gene is TRBV19, the J gene TRBJ2-7, with a weak D call TRBD2 (5 bases). The germline gives CDR1 LNHDA, CDR2 SQIVND (reference sequence). This CDR3 comprises 14 residues. Trimming took off 7 bases at V and 0 bases at J, with 13 bases between the two ends. This CDR3 is CASMERANSYEQYF. Here the CDR3 DNA reads TGTGCCAGTATGGAGAGGGCCAACTCCTACGAGCAGTACTTC.

The count of this clone is one. CDR3 residues: CASSLGTGAGQPQHF. In DNA form, the CDR3 reads TGTGCCAGCAGCTTAGGGACAGGGGCAGGCCAGCCCCAGCATTTT. V and J are TRBV7-8 and TRBJ1-5, with 9 positions matching TRBD1. The CDR3 contains 15 residues. Germline lookup yields CDR1 SGHVS and CDR2 FQNEAQ. Trimming removed 1 base from V and 7 bases from J; junction bases left unmatched: 5. The variable domain in full, completed from reference TRBV7-8 and TRBJ1-5, reads GAGVSQSPRYKVAKRGQDVALRCDPISGHVSLFWYQQALGQGPEFLTYFQNEAQLDKSGLPSDRFFAERPEGSVSTLKIQRTQQEDSAVYLCASSLGTGAGQPQHFGDGTRLSIL.

The chain recombines TRBV27 with TRBJ2-1, with D perhaps TRBD2 (6 bases). Germline-derived CDR1 and CDR2 are MNHEY and SMNVEV (reference sequence). The length of the CDR3 is 15 residues. V was clipped by 3 bases and J by 12 bases, with 21 bases between them. The CDR3 nucleotides read TGTGCCAGCAGTTTTGGAGCTCCTACCCGCGGGGTGCAGTTCTTC. It specifies CASSFGAPTRGVQFF.

This rearrangement joins TRBV6-5 to TRBJ1-2; 9 positions match TRBD1. The ends lost 6 bases at V and 4 bases at J; junction bases unmatched: 9. The CDR3 is 15 amino acids. CDR1 MNHEY and CDR2 SVGAGI come from the germline V gene. The DNA of the CDR3 is TGTGCCAGCAGACCGGGACAGGGTGGTAGCTATGGCTACACCTTC. It translates to CASRPGQGGSYGYTF.

This clone was counted once. J is TRBJ1-1 and V is TRBV24-1; D is possibly TRBD1 (5 bases). Germline-derived CDR1 and CDR2 are KGHDR and SFDVKD. This CDR3 has 12 amino acids. Trimming removed 4 bases at V and 11 bases at J, with 13 bases between. The CDR3 DNA is TGTGCCACCAGTGACCCGAGGGGTACGGCTTTCTTT. Protein: CATSDPRGTAFF.

The rearrangement links TRBV5-1 to TRBJ1-1; no reliable D call. The CDR3 has 14 amino acids. V lost 4 bases and J lost 1, with 11 bases in between. From germline, CDR1 is SGHRS and CDR2 YFSETQ. CDR3 amino acids: CASSESNRNTEAFF. The CDR3 DNA reads as TGCGCCAGCAGCGAATCAAACAGGAACACTGAAGCTTTCTTT.

The chain couples TRBV5-1 to TRBJ2-1; 8 bases fit TRBD2. Germline lookup yields CDR1 SGHRS and CDR2 YFSETQ. Trimming took 8 bases from V and 5 from J; bases not matched to a gene: 15. CDR3 length equals 16 residues. CDR3 amino acids: CARWLGTRRPHNEQFF. Here the CDR3 DNA reads TGCGCCAGATGGCTCGGGACTAGACGACCCCACAATGAGCAGTTCTTC. Supplemented by reference TRBV5-1 and TRBJ2-1, the full variable domain reads KAGVTQTPRYLIKTRGQQVTLSCSPISGHRSVSWYQQTPGQGLQFLFEYFSETQRNKGNFPGRFSGRQFSNSRSEMNVSTLELGDSALYLCARWLGTRRPHNEQFFGPGTRLTVL.